These 11 T cell receptor beta chains were sequenced from one sample in a study of blood T cell repertoires in COVID-19. Sequencing was performed with immunoSEQ multiplex PCR; in TCRdb, only in-frame clones are kept and a portion is missing. The sample has around 450,000 clones, about 90% seen once; the top ten hold roughly 1.9%. Sequenced material: PBMCs or T cells enriched from blood (not recorded which). The origin of the receptors is a woman younger than 35 with acute COVID-19.

The CDR3 DNA reads as TGTGCCAGCAGCTTATCGTCGGACCTCGATCGGACAGAAGCTTTCTTT. It codes for CASSLSSDLDRTEAFF. This chain connects TRBV7-6 to TRBJ1-1; D perhaps matches TRBD1 (5 bases). Germline CDR1 SGHVS, CDR2 FNYEAQ. The ends were cut back, 2 bases at V and 8 bases at J, with 21 bases in the middle. The CDR3 has 16 residues.

This CDR3 is CASSVQGAGIYEQYF. CDR3 in DNA: TGTGCCAGCAGCGTACAGGGGGCGGGAATCTACGAGCAGTACTTC. The chain has TRBV9 and TRBJ2-7; 8 bases agree with TRBD1. The CDR3 totals 15 residues. Germline loops: CDR1 SGDLS, CDR2 YYNGEE. V was pared by 1 base and J by 3 bases, with 6 bases of the junction left unmatched.

The chain links TRBV18 to TRBJ1-1, with 8 nucleotides matching TRBD1. V lost 4 bases to trimming and J lost 4 bases; unmatched junction nucleotides: 2. Germline V lookup: CDR1 KGHSH, CDR2 LQKENI. This CDR3 is built from 13 residues. In DNA, the CDR3 is TGTGCCAGCTCACAAACAGGGGGCACTGAAGCTTTCTTT. Encoded protein: CASSQTGGTEAFF.

V is TRBV30 and J is TRBJ2-7, with 10 bases matching TRBD1. Germline V gives CDR1 GTSNPN, CDR2 SVGIG (reference sequence). CDR3 length: 14 amino acids. Losses at the gene ends were 5 bases for V and 6 bases for J; bases not matched to a gene: 10. The CDR3 is CAWGLGQGLREQYF. DNA for the CDR3: TGTGCCTGGGGCTTGGGACAGGGGTTGCGCGAGCAGTACTTC.

V gene TRBV7-2 combines with J gene TRBJ2-7; 9 bases line up with TRBD2. The germline V gene encodes CDR1 SGHTA and CDR2 FQGNSA. V lost 4 bases and J lost 12; bases outside the gene matches: 16. This CDR3 spans 15 amino acids. The CDR3 here is CASSSSPGTSSSSYF. The CDR3, as DNA: TGTGCCAGCAGCTCTAGCCCAGGGACTAGCAGCAGCTCGTACTTC.

The chain carries TRBV7-9 and TRBJ1-1; 8 positions agree with TRBD1. The trim removed 8 bases at V and 6 bases at J, leaving 5 bases unmatched. The V gene's germline CDR1 is SEHNR and CDR2 FQNEAQ (reference sequence). CDR3 length: 12 amino acids. The DNA of the CDR3 is TGTGCCAGCTCGTCAGGGGGCCCTGAAGCTTTCTTT. It specifies CASSSGGPEAFF.

The chain is built from TRBV6-5 and TRBJ2-3; D is undetermined. The CDR3 runs 15 residues. V lost 3 bases and J lost 1, with 11 bases in between. Germline V CDR1 and CDR2: MNHEY, SVGAGI. The CDR3 region has the DNA TGTGCCAGCAGTTATTCCCTGGCTGGCACAGATACGCAGTATTTT. It translates to CASSYSLAGTDTQYF.

This clone occurred a few times. The genes are TRBV2 and TRBJ2-5; 9 bases are shared with TRBD1. CDR3 length: 12 amino acids. The V gene end was trimmed by 6 bases and the J gene end by 4 bases; junction bases not matched to a gene: 0. CDR1 and CDR2 (germline): SNHLY, FYNNEI. The CDR3 DNA reads as TGTGCCAGCAGGGACAGGGGAGAGACCCAGTACTTC. Protein sequence: CASRDRGETQYF.

The chain carries TRBV27 and TRBJ2-5, with 9 positions matching TRBD2. J gave up 5 bases and V 2 bases, and 6 bases lay outside the gene matches. Germline values: CDR1 MNHEY, CDR2 SMNVEV (reference sequence). The CDR3 consists of 15 residues. For the CDR3, the DNA is TGTGCCAGCAGTTTACAAGCGGGGGGTTTTGAGACCCAGTACTTC. It specifies CASSLQAGGFETQYF.

The rearrangement uses TRBV4-2 and TRBJ1-2; 9 nucleotides align to TRBD1. This CDR3 is 17 amino acids long. V trimming: 0 bases; J trimming: 4 bases; junction bases outside the gene matches: 9. Per the germline V gene, CDR1 is LGHNA and CDR2 is YNFKEQ. The CDR3 loop is CASSQDPRQGGTYGYTF. DNA for the CDR3: TGTGCCAGCAGCCAAGATCCCAGACAGGGGGGGACCTATGGCTACACCTTC.

The J gene is TRBJ1-5, the V gene TRBV10-3; 7 nucleotides agree with TRBD1. V trimming: 4 bases; J trimming: 6 bases; junction bases outside the gene matches: 6. Germline loops: CDR1 ENHRY, CDR2 SYGVKD. CDR3 length equals 14 residues. CDR3 sequence reads: CAISAGQAGQPQHF. CDR3 nucleotides: TGTGCCATCAGTGCTGGACAGGCAGGTCAGCCCCAGCATTTT.